A selection of T cell receptor beta chains follows, all from one sample in a study of CD8+CD57+ T cells in acquired aplastic anemia. Each CDR3 protein gets one entry after TCRdb re-called the reads with MiXCR. The table includes roughly 290,000 distinct CDR3 sequences, 45% to 65% detected once. The sequenced sample was sorted CD4+, CD8+, or CD8+CD57+ T cells (not recorded which) from PBMCs. All receptors come from a human donor with aplastic anemia. Both conserved end residues are part of each CDR3. Fields, in order: V gene, D gene, J gene, clone size, CDR3 DNA, CDR3 protein. D genes are given only for firm matches. For some rows the clone size is stated as once, few or many, or as a class when expanded; others skip it.

v_call: TRBV2; d_call: .; j_call: TRBJ1-1; clone_size: .; cdr3_nt: TGTGCCAGCAGTCGGACCCCGCGTGGGAGATCTAACACTGAAGCTTTCTTT; cdr3_aa: CASSRTPRGRSNTEAFF
v_call: TRBV20-1; d_call: .; j_call: TRBJ1-4; clone_size: .; cdr3_nt: TGCAGTGCTAAACCGGGACAATCGGATGAAAAACTGTTTTTT; cdr3_aa: CSAKPGQSDEKLFF
v_call: TRBV7-2; d_call: .; j_call: TRBJ2-7; clone_size: .; cdr3_nt: TGTGCCAGCAGCCTAGGAGACAGGTACGAGCAGTACTTC; cdr3_aa: CASSLGDRYEQYF
v_call: TRBV5-1; d_call: TRBD1; j_call: TRBJ1-5; clone_size: many; cdr3_nt: TGCGCCAGCACCAGGGGACAGGCCGTTAATCAGCCCCAGCATTTT; cdr3_aa: CASTRGQAVNQPQHF
v_call: TRBV2; d_call: TRBD1; j_call: TRBJ1-5; clone_size: .; cdr3_nt: TGTGCCAGCAGTACAAGACAGGGGGCGATTGGGAATCAGCCCCAGCATTTT; cdr3_aa: CASSTRQGAIGNQPQHF
v_call: TRBV25-1; d_call: .; j_call: TRBJ1-2; clone_size: once; cdr3_nt: TGTGCCAGCAGTGAATATTCAGGGCAGAACTATGGCTACACCTTC; cdr3_aa: CASSEYSGQNYGYTF
v_call: TRBV5-1; d_call: TRBD1; j_call: TRBJ2-7; clone_size: many; cdr3_nt: TGCGCCAGCTTCGTCTTACCGGGACAGGATGTCTACGAGCAGTACTTC; cdr3_aa: CASFVLPGQDVYEQYF
v_call: TRBV20-1; d_call: .; j_call: TRBJ2-3; clone_size: .; cdr3_nt: TGCAGTGCTAGAGATCGCGCAGGGGCAGATACGCAGTATTTT; cdr3_aa: CSARDRAGADTQYF
v_call: TRBV15; d_call: .; j_call: TRBJ2-7; clone_size: .; cdr3_nt: TGTGCCACCAGCACGGACAGCGGCTACGAGCAGTACTTC; cdr3_aa: CATSTDSGYEQYF
v_call: TRBV19; d_call: TRBD2; j_call: TRBJ2-2; clone_size: many; cdr3_nt: TGTGCCAGTAGACCACTAGCGGGAGTTGGGACCGGGGAGCTGTTTTTT; cdr3_aa: CASRPLAGVGTGELFF
v_call: TRBV12-3/TRBV12-4; d_call: .; j_call: TRBJ1-2; clone_size: .; cdr3_nt: TGTGCCAGCAGTTTAGCGACTAGTTACTATGGCTACACCTTC; cdr3_aa: CASSLATSYYGYTF
v_call: TRBV7-9; d_call: TRBD2; j_call: TRBJ2-7; clone_size: .; cdr3_nt: TGTGCCAGCAGCTTCTCGTCTTATGGTAGCGGGAGTTCCTACGAGCAGTACTTC; cdr3_aa: CASSFSSYGSGSSYEQYF
v_call: TRBV20-1; d_call: .; j_call: TRBJ1-1; clone_size: .; cdr3_nt: TGCAGTGCTAGCCGTGGGGGCGACACTGAAGCTTTCTTT; cdr3_aa: CSASRGGDTEAFF
v_call: TRBV6-5; d_call: .; j_call: TRBJ2-3; clone_size: many; cdr3_nt: TGTGCCAGCAGTTACTCGTGGGAGGAAACAGATACGCAGTATTTT; cdr3_aa: CASSYSWEETDTQYF
v_call: TRBV10-3; d_call: TRBD2; j_call: TRBJ2-1; clone_size: .; cdr3_nt: TGTGCCATCAGTGAGTCGGTTTTCGGTAGCGGGAGTTCAAGGGTCAATGAGCAGTTCTTC; cdr3_aa: CAISESVFGSGSSRVNEQFF
v_call: TRBV7-8; d_call: TRBD1; j_call: TRBJ2-3; clone_size: few; cdr3_nt: TGTGCCAGCAGCTCGGGACAGGGAAGGGCAGATACGCAGTATTTT; cdr3_aa: CASSSGQGRADTQYF
v_call: TRBV29-1; d_call: .; j_call: TRBJ2-7; clone_size: once; cdr3_nt: TGCAGCGTTGCCGCAGGGGCACACGAGCAGTACTTC; cdr3_aa: CSVAAGAHEQYF
v_call: TRBV19; d_call: .; j_call: TRBJ1-2; clone_size: few; cdr3_nt: TGTGCCATTAGGGGCGAATGGTATGGCTACACCTTC; cdr3_aa: CAIRGEWYGYTF
v_call: TRBV10-3; d_call: TRBD1; j_call: TRBJ1-5; clone_size: .; cdr3_nt: TGTGCCACCCAGGGGGCCGAGAATCAGCCCCAGCATTTT; cdr3_aa: CATQGAENQPQHF
v_call: TRBV20-1; d_call: TRBD2; j_call: TRBJ2-1; clone_size: many; cdr3_nt: TGCAGTGCTAGGGGGACTAGCGAGTTTAATGAGCAGTTCTTC; cdr3_aa: CSARGTSEFNEQFF
v_call: TRBV29-1; d_call: TRBD2; j_call: TRBJ2-3; clone_size: .; cdr3_nt: TGCAGAGCGGGGATTAGCACAGATACGCAGTATTTT; cdr3_aa: CRAGISTDTQYF
v_call: TRBV6-1; d_call: .; j_call: TRBJ2-1; clone_size: .; cdr3_nt: TGTGCCAGCACCCCAGGGTACAATGAGCAGTTCTTC; cdr3_aa: CASTPGYNEQFF
v_call: TRBV24-1; d_call: .; j_call: TRBJ2-2; clone_size: .; cdr3_nt: TGTGCCACCAGTGATCCAGCCCTCCCGGCCGGGGAGCTGTTTTTT; cdr3_aa: CATSDPALPAGELFF
v_call: TRBV7-9; d_call: .; j_call: TRBJ2-7; clone_size: .; cdr3_nt: TGTGCCAGCAGCCCTTACGGCCCTGACTCCTACGAGCAGTACTTC; cdr3_aa: CASSPYGPDSYEQYF
v_call: TRBV5-1; d_call: .; j_call: TRBJ1-2; clone_size: .; cdr3_nt: TGCGCCAGCAGCTTCGTAGGGGCGGGAGATGGCTACACCTTC; cdr3_aa: CASSFVGAGDGYTF
v_call: TRBV19; d_call: .; j_call: TRBJ1-1; clone_size: .; cdr3_nt: TGTGCCAGTAGTATGAACACTGAAGCTTTCTTT; cdr3_aa: CASSMNTEAFF
v_call: TRBV2; d_call: TRBD2; j_call: TRBJ2-7; clone_size: few; cdr3_nt: TGTGCCAGCAGTTTGGCTAGCGGGGGGACCTACGAGCAGTACTTC; cdr3_aa: CASSLASGGTYEQYF
v_call: TRBV12-3/TRBV12-4; d_call: .; j_call: TRBJ1-6; clone_size: many; cdr3_nt: TGTGCCAGCAGTGGTGGCTCTAATTCACCCCTCCACTTT; cdr3_aa: CASSGGSNSPLHF
v_call: TRBV24-1; d_call: TRBD2; j_call: TRBJ2-1; clone_size: .; cdr3_nt: TGTGCCACCAGTAGGGTAGCGGGACCGGGCAATGAGCAGTTCTTC; cdr3_aa: CATSRVAGPGNEQFF
v_call: TRBV25-1; d_call: .; j_call: TRBJ2-5; clone_size: .; cdr3_nt: TGTGCCAGCAGTGAATATAGAGGGGCGGAGGAGACCCAGTACTTC; cdr3_aa: CASSEYRGAEETQYF
v_call: TRBV9; d_call: .; j_call: TRBJ1-3; clone_size: many; cdr3_nt: TGTGCCAGCAGCGTAGGGCAAAGGGGTTCTGGAAACACCATATATTTT; cdr3_aa: CASSVGQRGSGNTIYF
v_call: TRBV5-4; d_call: .; j_call: TRBJ2-6; clone_size: many; cdr3_nt: TGTGCCAGCAGCTCAGGGGCTTTAGCCGGGGCCAACGTCCTGACTTTC; cdr3_aa: CASSSGALAGANVLTF
v_call: TRBV5-1; d_call: .; j_call: TRBJ2-5; clone_size: .; cdr3_nt: TGCGCCAGCAGCTTGGAAGCGACCCAGTACTTC; cdr3_aa: CASSLEATQYF
v_call: TRBV5-1; d_call: TRBD1; j_call: TRBJ1-5; clone_size: .; cdr3_nt: TGCGCCAGCAGCTTGGGGGGATCCGGGACAGCCCAGCATTTT; cdr3_aa: CASSLGGSGTAQHF
v_call: TRBV9; d_call: .; j_call: TRBJ1-3; clone_size: .; cdr3_nt: TGTGCCAGCAGTTTCACAGCAGGGGATGGAAACACCATATATTTT; cdr3_aa: CASSFTAGDGNTIYF
v_call: TRBV29-1; d_call: TRBD2; j_call: TRBJ2-1; clone_size: many; cdr3_nt: TGCAGCGTGGTAGCGGGGGGGCTAAATGAGCAGTTCTTC; cdr3_aa: CSVVAGGLNEQFF
v_call: TRBV7-3; d_call: .; j_call: TRBJ2-7; clone_size: .; cdr3_nt: TGTGCCAGCAGCGGGAGGCCTCTCTCCTACGAGCAGTACTTC; cdr3_aa: CASSGRPLSYEQYF
v_call: TRBV3-1; d_call: .; j_call: TRBJ2-7; clone_size: once; cdr3_nt: TGTGCCAGCAGCCAAGGGAGTATCTACGAGCAGTACTTC; cdr3_aa: CASSQGSIYEQYF
v_call: TRBV20-1; d_call: TRBD2; j_call: TRBJ2-2; clone_size: .; cdr3_nt: TGCAGTGCTAGAGGACTAGCGGGAGTGGAGCTGTTTTTT; cdr3_aa: CSARGLAGVELFF
v_call: TRBV20-1; d_call: .; j_call: TRBJ2-6; clone_size: few; cdr3_nt: TGCAGTGCTCCAACGGGTTCTGGGGCCAACGTCCTGACTTTC; cdr3_aa: CSAPTGSGANVLTF
v_call: TRBV13; d_call: .; j_call: TRBJ1-1; clone_size: many; cdr3_nt: TGTGCCAGCAGCTTAGGCCCTCGGGGTGCCACTGAAGCTTTCTTT; cdr3_aa: CASSLGPRGATEAFF
v_call: TRBV5-8; d_call: TRBD2; j_call: TRBJ2-2; clone_size: once; cdr3_nt: TGTGCCAGCAGCTTGGTACTAGCGGGAGGGCCGGACGAGCTGTTTTTT; cdr3_aa: CASSLVLAGGPDELFF